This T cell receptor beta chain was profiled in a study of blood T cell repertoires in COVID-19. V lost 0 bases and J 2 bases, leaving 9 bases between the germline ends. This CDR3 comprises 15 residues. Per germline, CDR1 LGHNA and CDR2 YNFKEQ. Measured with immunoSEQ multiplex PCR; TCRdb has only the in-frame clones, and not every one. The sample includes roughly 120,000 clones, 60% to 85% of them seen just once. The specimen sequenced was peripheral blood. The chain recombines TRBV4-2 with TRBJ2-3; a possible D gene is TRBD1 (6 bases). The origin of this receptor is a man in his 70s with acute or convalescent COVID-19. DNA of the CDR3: TGTGCCAGCAGCCAAGAGGGGGACATCACAGATACGCAGTATTTT. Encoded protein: CASSQEGDITDTQYF.